These 5 T cell receptor beta chains share one sample of origin, sequenced in a study of human T cells and chemical hapten exposure. Via MiXCR, TCRdb re-called the RACE reads, giving one row per CDR3 protein. The sample has under 300,000 distinct CDR3 sequences; approximately 8% are singletons. Specified time point: pre-sensitization, week 0. Documented treatment: therapeutic diphenylcyclopropenone sensitization with weekly scalp DPC. Sequencing used whole blood, obtained in connection with sensitization to the hapten diphenylcyclopropenone (DPC). The receptors here all came from a man aged 18 to 30 with alopecia areata. Some clones in this sample may be carry-over from other donors' samples.

In this sample, this clonotype turned up many times. This chain joins TRBV7-2 and TRBJ1-5; D unresolved. The CDR3 length is 13 residues. With 5 bases removed from V and 4 bases from J, the gap between germline ends came to 9 bases. Germline assignment: CDR1 SGHTA and CDR2 FQGNSA. Here the CDR3 DNA reads TGTGCCAGCAGCCTAACCACTAATCAGCCCCAGCATTTT. This gives the protein CASSLTTNQPQHF.

This clonotype has only a few counts. The rearrangement joins TRBV7-6 to TRBJ2-2; unclear D gene. Germline V lookup: CDR1 SGHVS, CDR2 FNYEAQ. The CDR3 extends over 13 amino acids. Trimming took off 5 bases at V and 4 bases at J, with 8 bases between the two ends. CDR3 amino acids: CASSPTVTGELFF. DNA of the CDR3: TGTGCCAGCAGCCCAACTGTCACCGGGGAGCTGTTTTTT.

This clonotype came up many times. V is TRBV5-1 and J is TRBJ1-5; 7 nucleotides align to TRBD1. Germline lookup yields CDR1 SGHRS and CDR2 YFSETQ. The J segment lost 3 bases and the V segment lost 3 bases, leaving 12 bases of the junction unmatched. CDR3 length: 17 amino acids. The CDR3 nucleotides read TGCGCCAGCAGCTCGGGGGACAGTGCCCCTTTCAATCAGCCCCAGCATTTT. This encodes CASSSGDSAPFNQPQHF.

This clonotype occurred a few times. This chain links TRBV4-3 with TRBJ1-1; no definite D call. V was pared by 3 bases and J by 0 bases, with 8 bases between. The CDR3 runs to 14 residues. Germline values: CDR1 LGHNA, CDR2 YSLEER. The CDR3 nucleotides read TGCGCCAGCAGCCAGGTTCCATTGAACACTGAAGCTTTCTTT. Translating it yields CASSQVPLNTEAFF.

The sample holds many counts of this clonotype. The CDR3 loop is CASSRVRVHEQYF. The DNA for the CDR3 is TGTGCCAGCAGTAGGGTAAGGGTACACGAGCAGTACTTC. V and J are TRBV28 and TRBJ2-7; no reliable D call. The V end was cut by 5 bases, the J end by 5 bases, with 13 bases between. The CDR3 loop spans 13 amino acids. Germline loops: CDR1 MDHEN, CDR2 SYDVKM.